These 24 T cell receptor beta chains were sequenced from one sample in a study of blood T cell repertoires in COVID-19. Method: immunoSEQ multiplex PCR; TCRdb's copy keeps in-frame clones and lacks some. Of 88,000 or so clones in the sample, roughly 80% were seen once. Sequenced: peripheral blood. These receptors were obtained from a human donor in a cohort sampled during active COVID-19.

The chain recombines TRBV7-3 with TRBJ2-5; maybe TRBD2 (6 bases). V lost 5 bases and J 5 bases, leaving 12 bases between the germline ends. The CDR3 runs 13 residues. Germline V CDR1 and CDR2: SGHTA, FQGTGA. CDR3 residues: CASSLSGAETQYF. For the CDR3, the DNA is TGTGCCAGCAGCCTCTCGGGAGCGGAGACCCAGTACTTC.

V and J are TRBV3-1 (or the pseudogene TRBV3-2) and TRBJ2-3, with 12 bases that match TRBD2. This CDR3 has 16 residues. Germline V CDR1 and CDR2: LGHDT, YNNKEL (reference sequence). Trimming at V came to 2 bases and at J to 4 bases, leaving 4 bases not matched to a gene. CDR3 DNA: TGTGCCAGCAGCCAACAACTAGCGGGAGGATCAGATACGCAGTATTTT. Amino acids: CASSQQLAGGSDTQYF.

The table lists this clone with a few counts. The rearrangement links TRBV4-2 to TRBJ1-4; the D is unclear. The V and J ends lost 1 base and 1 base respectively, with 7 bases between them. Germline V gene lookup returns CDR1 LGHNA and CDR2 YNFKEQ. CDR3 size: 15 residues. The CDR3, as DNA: TGTGCCAGCAGCCAAGCACCAGGAACTAATGAAAAACTGTTTTTT. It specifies CASSQAPGTNEKLFF.

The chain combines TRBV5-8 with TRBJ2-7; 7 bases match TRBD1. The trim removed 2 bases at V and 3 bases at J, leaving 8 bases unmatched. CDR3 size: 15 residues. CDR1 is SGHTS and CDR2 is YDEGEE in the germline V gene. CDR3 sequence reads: CASSLQGSQGYEQYF. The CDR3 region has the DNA TGTGCCAGCAGCTTACAGGGGTCCCAGGGCTACGAGCAGTACTTC. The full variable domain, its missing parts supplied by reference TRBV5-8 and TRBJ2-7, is EAGVTQSPTHLIKTRGQQATLRCSPISGHTSVYWYQQALGLGLQFLLWYDEGEERNRGNFPPRFSGRQFPNYSSELNVNALELEDSALYLCASSLQGSQGYEQYFGPGTRLTVT.

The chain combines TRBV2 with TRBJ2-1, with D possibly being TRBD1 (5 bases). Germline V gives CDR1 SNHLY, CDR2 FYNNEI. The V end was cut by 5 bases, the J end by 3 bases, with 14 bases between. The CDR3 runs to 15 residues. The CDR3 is CASSPDRAGYNEQFF. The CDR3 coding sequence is TGTGCCAGCAGTCCCGACAGAGCTGGCTACAATGAGCAGTTCTTC.

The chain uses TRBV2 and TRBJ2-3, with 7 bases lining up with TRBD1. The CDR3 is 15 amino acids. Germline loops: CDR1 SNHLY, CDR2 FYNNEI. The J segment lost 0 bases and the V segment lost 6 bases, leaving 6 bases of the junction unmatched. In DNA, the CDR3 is TGTGCCAGCAGAAGAGGGACAGTTAGCACAGATACGCAGTATTTT. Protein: CASRRGTVSTDTQYF.

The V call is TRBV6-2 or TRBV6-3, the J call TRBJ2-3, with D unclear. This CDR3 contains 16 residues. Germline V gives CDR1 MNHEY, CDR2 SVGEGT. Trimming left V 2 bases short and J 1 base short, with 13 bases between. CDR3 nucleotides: TGTGCCAGCAGTTACCGCCCTGTTGCGCGCACAGATACGCAGTATTTT. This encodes CASSYRPVARTDTQYF.

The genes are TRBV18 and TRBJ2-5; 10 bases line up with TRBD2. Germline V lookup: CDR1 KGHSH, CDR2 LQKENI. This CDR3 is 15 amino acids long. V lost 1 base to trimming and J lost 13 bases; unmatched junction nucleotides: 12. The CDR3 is CASSPQAPLAGVVYF. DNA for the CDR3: TGTGCCAGCTCACCACAGGCGCCGCTAGCGGGAGTCGTGTACTTC.

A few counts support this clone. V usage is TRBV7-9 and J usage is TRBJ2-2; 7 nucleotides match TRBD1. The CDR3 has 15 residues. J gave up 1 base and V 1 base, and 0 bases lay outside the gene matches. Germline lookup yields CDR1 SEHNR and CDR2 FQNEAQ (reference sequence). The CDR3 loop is CASSLGDRNTGELFF. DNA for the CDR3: TGTGCCAGCAGCTTAGGGGACAGGAACACCGGGGAGCTGTTTTTT.

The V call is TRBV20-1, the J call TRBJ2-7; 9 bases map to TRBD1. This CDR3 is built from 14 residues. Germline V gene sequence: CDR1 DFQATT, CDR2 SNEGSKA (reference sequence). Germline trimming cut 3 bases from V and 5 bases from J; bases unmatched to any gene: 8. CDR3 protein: CSASVGQGFNEQYF. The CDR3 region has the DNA TGCAGTGCTAGTGTGGGACAGGGTTTTAACGAGCAGTACTTC.

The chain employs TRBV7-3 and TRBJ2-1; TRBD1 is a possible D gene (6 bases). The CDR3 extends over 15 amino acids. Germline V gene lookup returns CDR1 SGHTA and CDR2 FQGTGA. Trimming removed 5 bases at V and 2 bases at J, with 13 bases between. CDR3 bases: TGTGCCAGCAGCCCGGGACACGCAGCCTACAATGAGCAGTTCTTC. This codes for CASSPGHAAYNEQFF.

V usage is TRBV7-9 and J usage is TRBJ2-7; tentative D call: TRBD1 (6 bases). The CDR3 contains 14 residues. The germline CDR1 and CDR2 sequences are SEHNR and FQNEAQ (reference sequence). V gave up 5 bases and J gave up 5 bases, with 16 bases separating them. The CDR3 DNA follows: TGTGCCAGCAGCCCACAGGGTTTCATACACGAGCAGTACTTC. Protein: CASSPQGFIHEQYF.

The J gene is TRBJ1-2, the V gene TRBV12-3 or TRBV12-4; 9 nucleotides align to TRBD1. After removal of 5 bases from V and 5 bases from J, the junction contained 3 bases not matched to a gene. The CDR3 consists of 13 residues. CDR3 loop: CASSTGQGYGYTF. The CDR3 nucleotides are TGTGCCAGCAGTACGGGACAGGGATATGGCTACACCTTC.

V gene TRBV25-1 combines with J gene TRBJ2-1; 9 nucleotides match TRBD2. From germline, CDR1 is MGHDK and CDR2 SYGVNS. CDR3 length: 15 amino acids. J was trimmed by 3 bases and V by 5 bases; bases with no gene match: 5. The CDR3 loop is CASSPASGIYNEQFF. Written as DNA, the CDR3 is TGTGCCAGCAGTCCAGCTAGCGGGATCTACAATGAGCAGTTCTTC.

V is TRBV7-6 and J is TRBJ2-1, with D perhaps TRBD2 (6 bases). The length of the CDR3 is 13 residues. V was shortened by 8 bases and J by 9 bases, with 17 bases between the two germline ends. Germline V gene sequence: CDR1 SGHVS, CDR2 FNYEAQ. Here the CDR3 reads CASVPLAHGEQFF. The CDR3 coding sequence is TGTGCCAGCGTTCCACTAGCCCACGGTGAGCAGTTCTTC.

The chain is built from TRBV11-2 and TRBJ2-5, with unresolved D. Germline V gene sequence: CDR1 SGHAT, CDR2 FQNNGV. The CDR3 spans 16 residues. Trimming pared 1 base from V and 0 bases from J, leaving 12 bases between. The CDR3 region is CASSLGQVPYQETQYF. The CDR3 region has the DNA TGTGCCAGCAGCTTAGGACAAGTCCCGTACCAAGAGACCCAGTACTTC.

The CDR3 is CASSQDRYVGGTQYF. CDR3 in DNA: TGCGCCAGCAGCCAAGATCGATACGTGGGGGGTACGCAGTATTTT. The chain joins TRBV4-3 to TRBJ2-3; perhaps TRBD2 as D (6 bases). V shed 0 bases and J shed 8 bases, with 15 bases lying between them. The germline V gene encodes CDR1 LGHNA and CDR2 YSLEER. This CDR3 is 15 amino acids long.

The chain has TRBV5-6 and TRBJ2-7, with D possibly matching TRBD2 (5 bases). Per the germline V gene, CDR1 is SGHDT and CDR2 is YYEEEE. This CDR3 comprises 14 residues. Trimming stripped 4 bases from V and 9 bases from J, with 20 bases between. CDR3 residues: CASSLPGLAAGQYF. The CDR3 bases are TGTGCCAGCAGCCTCCCAGGACTTGCGGCGGGGCAGTACTTC. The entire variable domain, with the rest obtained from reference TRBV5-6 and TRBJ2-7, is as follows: DAGVTQSPTHLIKTRGQQVTLRCSPKSGHDTVSWYQQALGQGPQFIFQYYEEEERQRGNFPDRFSGHQFPNYSSELNVNALLLGDSALYLCASSLPGLAAGQYFGPGTRLTVT.

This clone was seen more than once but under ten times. CDR3: CASSQQVLDTEAFF. The DNA for the CDR3 is TGTGCCAGCAGCCAACAGGTCTTGGACACTGAAGCTTTCTTT. This chain links TRBV4-2 with TRBJ1-1, with D hard to call. This CDR3 has 14 residues. V was shortened by 2 bases and J by 3 bases, with 10 bases between the two germline ends. CDR1 and CDR2 (germline): LGHNA, YNFKEQ.

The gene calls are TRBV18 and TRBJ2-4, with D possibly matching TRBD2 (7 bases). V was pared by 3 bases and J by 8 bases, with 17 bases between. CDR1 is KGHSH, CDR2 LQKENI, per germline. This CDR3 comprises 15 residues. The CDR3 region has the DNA TGTGCCAGCTCACCGACGTCGGGGGGCAAGCACATTCAGTACTTC. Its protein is CASSPTSGGKHIQYF.

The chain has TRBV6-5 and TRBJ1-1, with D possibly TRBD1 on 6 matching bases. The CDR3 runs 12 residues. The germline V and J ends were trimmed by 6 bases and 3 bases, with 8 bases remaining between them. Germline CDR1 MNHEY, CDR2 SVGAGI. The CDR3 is CASRRTDTEAFF. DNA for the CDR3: TGTGCCAGCAGGCGGACAGACACTGAAGCTTTCTTT.

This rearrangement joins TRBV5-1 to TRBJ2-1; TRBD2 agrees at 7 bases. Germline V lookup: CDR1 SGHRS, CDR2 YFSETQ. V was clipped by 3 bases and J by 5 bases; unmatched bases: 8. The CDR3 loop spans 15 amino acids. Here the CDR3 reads CASSWEGLADNEQFF. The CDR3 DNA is TGCGCCAGCAGCTGGGAGGGCCTAGCGGACAATGAGCAGTTCTTC.

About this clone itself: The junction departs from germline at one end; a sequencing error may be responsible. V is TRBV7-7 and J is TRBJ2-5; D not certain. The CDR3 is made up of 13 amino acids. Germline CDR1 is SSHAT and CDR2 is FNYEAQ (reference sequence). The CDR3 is CASSLSVQETQYF. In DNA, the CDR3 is TGTGCTAGCAGCTTATCCGTCCAAGAGACCCAGTACTTC.

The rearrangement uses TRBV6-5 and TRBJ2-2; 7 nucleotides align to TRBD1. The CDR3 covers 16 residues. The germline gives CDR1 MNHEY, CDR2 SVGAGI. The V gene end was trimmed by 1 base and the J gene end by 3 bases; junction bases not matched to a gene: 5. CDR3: CASSYFGTVDTGELFF. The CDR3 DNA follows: TGTGCCAGCAGTTACTTTGGGACAGTAGACACCGGGGAGCTGTTTTTT.